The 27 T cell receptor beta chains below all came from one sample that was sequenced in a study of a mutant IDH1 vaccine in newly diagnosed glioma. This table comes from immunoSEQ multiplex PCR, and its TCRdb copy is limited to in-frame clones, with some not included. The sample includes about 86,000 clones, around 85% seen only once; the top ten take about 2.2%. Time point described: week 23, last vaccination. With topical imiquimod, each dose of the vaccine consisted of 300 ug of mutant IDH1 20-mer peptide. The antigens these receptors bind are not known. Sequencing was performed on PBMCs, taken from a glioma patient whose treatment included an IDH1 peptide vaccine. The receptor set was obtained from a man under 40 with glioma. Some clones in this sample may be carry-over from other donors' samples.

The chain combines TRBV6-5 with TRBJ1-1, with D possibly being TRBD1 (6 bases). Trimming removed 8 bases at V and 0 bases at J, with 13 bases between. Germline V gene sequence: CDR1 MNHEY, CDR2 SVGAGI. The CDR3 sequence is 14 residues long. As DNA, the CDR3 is TGTGCCAGCGGATACAGGGACCTGAACACTGAAGCTTTCTTT. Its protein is CASGYRDLNTEAFF.

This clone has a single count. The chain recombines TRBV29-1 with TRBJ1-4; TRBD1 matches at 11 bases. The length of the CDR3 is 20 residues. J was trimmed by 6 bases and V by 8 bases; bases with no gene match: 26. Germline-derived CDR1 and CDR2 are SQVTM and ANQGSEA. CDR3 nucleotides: TGCAGCACGCTATCCTTTGCCGGGACAGGGGGACTTGGATATCATGAAAAACTGTTTTTT. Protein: CSTLSFAGTGGLGYHEKLFF.

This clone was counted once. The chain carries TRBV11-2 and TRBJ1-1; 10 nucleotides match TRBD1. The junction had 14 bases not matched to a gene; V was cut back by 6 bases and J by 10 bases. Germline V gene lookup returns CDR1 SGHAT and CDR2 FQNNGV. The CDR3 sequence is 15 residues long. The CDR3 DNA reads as TGTGCCAGCAGTCCCGGGGTGACAGGGGGCGTTCGAGCTTTCTTT. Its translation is CASSPGVTGGVRAFF.

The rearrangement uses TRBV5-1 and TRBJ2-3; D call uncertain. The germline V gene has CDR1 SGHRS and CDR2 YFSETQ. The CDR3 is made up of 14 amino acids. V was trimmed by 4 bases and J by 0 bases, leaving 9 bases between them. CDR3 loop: CASSGPTSTDTQYF. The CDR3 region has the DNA TGCGCCAGCAGCGGCCCCACGAGCACAGATACGCAGTATTTT.

CDR3 amino acids: CASSQDHTAGNTIYF. CDR3 DNA sequence: TGTGCCAGCAGCCAAGATCATACGGCTGGAAACACCATATATTTT. V usage is TRBV4-2 and J usage is TRBJ1-3; the D is unclear. The CDR3 sequence is 15 residues long. With 0 bases removed from V and 2 bases from J, the gap between germline ends came to 8 bases. In germline, CDR1 is LGHNA, CDR2 YNFKEQ.

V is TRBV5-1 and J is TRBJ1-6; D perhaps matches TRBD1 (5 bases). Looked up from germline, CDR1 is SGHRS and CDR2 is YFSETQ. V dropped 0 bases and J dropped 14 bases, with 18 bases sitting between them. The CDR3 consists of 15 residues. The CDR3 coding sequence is TGCGCCAGCAGCTTGGGGGCGCCGGACATCAAGACCCTCCACTTT. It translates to CASSLGAPDIKTLHF.

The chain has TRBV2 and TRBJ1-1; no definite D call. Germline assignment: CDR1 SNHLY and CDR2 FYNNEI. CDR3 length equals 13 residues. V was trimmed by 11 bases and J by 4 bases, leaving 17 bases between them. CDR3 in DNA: TGTGCCTCACGAGGGCAAGTTGGCACTGAAGCTTTCTTT. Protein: CASRGQVGTEAFF.

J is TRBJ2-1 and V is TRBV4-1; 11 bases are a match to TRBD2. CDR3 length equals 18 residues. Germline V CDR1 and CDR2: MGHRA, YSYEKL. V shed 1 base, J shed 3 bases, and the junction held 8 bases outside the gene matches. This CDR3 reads CASSQAGTSGLFYNEQFF. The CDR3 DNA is TGCGCCAGCAGCCAAGCTGGGACTAGCGGACTTTTCTACAATGAGCAGTTCTTC.

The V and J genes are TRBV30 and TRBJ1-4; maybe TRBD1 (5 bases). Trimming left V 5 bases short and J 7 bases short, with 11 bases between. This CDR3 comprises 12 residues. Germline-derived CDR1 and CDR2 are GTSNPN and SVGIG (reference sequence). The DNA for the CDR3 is TGTGCCTGGGGGGCAGGTTTTGAAAAACTGTTTTTT. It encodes CAWGAGFEKLFF.

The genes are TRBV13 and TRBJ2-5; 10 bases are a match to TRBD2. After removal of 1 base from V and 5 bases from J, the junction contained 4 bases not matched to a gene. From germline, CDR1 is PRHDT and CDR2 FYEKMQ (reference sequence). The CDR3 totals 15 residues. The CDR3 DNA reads TGTGCCAGCAGCTTAGTTCCTAGCGGGGGTGAGACCCAGTACTTC. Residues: CASSLVPSGGETQYF.

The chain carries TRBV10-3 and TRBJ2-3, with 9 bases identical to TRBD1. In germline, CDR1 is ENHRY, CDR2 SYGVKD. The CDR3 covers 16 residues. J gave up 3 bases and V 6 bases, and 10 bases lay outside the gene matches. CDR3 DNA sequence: TGTGCCATCAGCTCGTCGGACAGGGGTGGGACAGATACGCAGTATTTT. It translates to CAISSSDRGGTDTQYF.

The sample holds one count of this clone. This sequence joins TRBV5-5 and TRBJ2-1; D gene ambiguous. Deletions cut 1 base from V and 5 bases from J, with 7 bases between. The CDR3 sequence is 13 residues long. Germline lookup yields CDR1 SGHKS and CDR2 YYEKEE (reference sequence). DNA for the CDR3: TGTGCCAGCAGCTTGTCAGGTAACAATGAGCAGTTCTTC. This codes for CASSLSGNNEQFF. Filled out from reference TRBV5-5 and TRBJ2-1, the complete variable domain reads DAGVTQSPTHLIKTRGQQVTLRCSPISGHKSVSWYQQVLGQGPQFIFQYYEKEERGRGNFPDRFSARQFPNYSSELNVNALLLGDSALYLCASSLSGNNEQFFGPGTRLTVL.

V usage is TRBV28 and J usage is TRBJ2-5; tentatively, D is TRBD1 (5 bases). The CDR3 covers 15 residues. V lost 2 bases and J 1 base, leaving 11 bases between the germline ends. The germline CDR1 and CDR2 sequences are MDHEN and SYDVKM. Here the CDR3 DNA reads TGTGCCAGCAGTTTACTCCAGGGCTTCCAAGAGACCCAGTACTTC. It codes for CASSLLQGFQETQYF.

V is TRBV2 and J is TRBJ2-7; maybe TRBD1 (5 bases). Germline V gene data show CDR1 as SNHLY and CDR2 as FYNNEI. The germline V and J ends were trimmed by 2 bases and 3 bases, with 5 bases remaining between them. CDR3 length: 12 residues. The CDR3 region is CASSEQGYEQYF. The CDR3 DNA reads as TGTGCCAGCAGTGAACAGGGCTACGAGCAGTACTTC.

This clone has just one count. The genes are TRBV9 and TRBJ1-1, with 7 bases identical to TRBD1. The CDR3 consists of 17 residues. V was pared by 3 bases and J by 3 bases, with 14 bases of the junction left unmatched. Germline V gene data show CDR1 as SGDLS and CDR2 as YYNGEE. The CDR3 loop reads CASSARQGLYTDTEAFF. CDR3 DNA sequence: TGTGCCAGCAGCGCCCGACAGGGTTTGTATACGGACACTGAAGCTTTCTTT.

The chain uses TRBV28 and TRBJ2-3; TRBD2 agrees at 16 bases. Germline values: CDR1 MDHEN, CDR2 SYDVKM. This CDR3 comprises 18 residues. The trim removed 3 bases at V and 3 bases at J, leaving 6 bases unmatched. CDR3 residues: CASSLSGLAGGETDTQYF. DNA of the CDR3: TGTGCCAGCAGTTTGTCGGGACTAGCGGGAGGGGAAACAGATACGCAGTATTTT. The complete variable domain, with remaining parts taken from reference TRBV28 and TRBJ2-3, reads DVKVTQSSRYLVKRTGEKVFLECVQDMDHENMFWYRQDPGLGLRLIYFSYDVKMKEKGDIPEGYSVSREKKERFSLILESASTNQTSMYLCASSLSGLAGGETDTQYFGPGTRLTVL.

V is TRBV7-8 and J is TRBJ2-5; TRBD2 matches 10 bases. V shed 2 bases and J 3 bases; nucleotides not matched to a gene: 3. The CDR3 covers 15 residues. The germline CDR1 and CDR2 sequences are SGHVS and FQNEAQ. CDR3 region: CASSLWTSGKETQYF. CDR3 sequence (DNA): TGTGCCAGCAGCTTATGGACTAGCGGTAAAGAGACCCAGTACTTC. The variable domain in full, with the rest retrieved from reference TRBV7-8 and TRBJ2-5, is GAGVSQSPRYKVAKRGQDVALRCDPISGHVSLFWYQQALGQGPEFLTYFQNEAQLDKSGLPSDRFFAERPEGSVSTLKIQRTQQEDSAVYLCASSLWTSGKETQYFGPGTRLLVL.

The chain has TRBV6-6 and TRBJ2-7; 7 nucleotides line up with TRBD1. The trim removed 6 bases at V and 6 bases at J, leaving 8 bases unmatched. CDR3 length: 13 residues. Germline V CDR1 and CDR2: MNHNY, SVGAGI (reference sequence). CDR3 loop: CASRFDRVTEQYF. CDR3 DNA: TGTGCCAGCAGATTTGACAGGGTAACCGAGCAGTACTTC.

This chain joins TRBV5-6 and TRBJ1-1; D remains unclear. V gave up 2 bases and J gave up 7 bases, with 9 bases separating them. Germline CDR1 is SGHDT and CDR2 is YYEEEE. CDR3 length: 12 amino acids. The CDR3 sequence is CASSFSRGEAFF. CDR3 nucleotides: TGTGCCAGCAGCTTCAGCCGGGGTGAAGCTTTCTTT.

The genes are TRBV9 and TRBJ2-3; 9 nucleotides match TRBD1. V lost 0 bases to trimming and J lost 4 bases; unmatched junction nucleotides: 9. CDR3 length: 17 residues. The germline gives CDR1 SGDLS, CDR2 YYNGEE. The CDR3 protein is CASSVGGDRVFADTQYF. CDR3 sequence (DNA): TGTGCCAGCAGCGTAGGGGGGGACAGGGTATTTGCAGATACGCAGTATTTT.

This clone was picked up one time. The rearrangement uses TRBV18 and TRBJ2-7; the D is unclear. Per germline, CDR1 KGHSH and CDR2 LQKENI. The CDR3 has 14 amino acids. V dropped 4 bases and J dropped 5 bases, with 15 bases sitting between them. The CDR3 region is CASSLVNFWHEQYF. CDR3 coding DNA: TGTGCCAGCTCACTCGTAAACTTTTGGCACGAGCAGTACTTC.

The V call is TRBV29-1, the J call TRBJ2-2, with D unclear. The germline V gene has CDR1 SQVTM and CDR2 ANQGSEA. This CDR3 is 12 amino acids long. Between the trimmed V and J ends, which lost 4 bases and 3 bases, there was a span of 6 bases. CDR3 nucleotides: TGCAGCGTTGTGAGAGACACCGGGGAGCTGTTTTTT. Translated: CSVVRDTGELFF.

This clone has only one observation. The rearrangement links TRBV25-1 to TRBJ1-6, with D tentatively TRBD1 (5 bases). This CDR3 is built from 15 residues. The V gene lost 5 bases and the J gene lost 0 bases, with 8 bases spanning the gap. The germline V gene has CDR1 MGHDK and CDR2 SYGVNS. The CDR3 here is CASSKDSSYNSPLHF. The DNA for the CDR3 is TGTGCCAGCAGTAAAGACAGCTCCTATAATTCACCCCTCCACTTT.

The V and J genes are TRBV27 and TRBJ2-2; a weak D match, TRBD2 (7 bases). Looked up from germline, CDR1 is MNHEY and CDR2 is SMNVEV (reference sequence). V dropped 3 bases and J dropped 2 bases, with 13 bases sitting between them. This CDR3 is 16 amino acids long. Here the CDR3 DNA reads TGTGCCAGCAGTTTTGGGGGGGCGGGTAACACCGGGGAGCTGTTTTTT. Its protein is CASSFGGAGNTGELFF.

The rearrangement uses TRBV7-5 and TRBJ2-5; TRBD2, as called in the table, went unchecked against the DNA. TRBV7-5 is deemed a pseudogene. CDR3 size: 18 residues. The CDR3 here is CVRSLAPESILLWETQYF. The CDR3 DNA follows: TGTGTCAGAAGCTTAGCCCCCGAATCGATTCTGCTATGGGAGACCCAGTACTTC.

Here the CDR3 reads CASRDSNQPQHF. CDR3 DNA: TGTGCCAGCAGGGATAGCAATCAGCCCCAGCATTTT. The chain carries TRBV28 and TRBJ1-5; D gene uncertain. The CDR3 sequence is 12 residues long. The germline CDR1 and CDR2 sequences are MDHEN and SYDVKM. The V end was cut by 6 bases, the J end by 0 bases, with 3 bases between. Combining the CDR3 with reference TRBV28 and TRBJ1-5 gives the whole variable domain DVKVTQSSRYLVKRTGEKVFLECVQDMDHENMFWYRQDPGLGLRLIYFSYDVKMKEKGDIPEGYSVSREKKERFSLILESASTNQTSMYLCASRDSNQPQHFGDGTRLSIL.

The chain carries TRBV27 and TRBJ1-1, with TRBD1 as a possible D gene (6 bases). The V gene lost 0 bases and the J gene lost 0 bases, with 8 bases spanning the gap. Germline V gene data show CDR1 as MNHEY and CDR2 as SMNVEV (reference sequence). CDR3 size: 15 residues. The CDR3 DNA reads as TGTGCCAGCAGTTTATCGTGGACAGTGAACACTGAAGCTTTCTTT. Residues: CASSLSWTVNTEAFF.